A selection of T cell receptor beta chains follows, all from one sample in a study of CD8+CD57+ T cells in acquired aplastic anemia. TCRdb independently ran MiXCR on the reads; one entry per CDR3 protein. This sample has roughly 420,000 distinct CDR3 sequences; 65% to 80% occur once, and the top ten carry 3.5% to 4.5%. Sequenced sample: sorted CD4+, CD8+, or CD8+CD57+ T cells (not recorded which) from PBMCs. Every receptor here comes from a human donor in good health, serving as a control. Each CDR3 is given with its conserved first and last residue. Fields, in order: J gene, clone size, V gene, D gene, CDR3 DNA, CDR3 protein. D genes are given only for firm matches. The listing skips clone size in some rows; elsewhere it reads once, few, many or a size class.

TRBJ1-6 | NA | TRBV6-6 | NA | TGTGCCATCAGCTTAGTACATGGGGTTCCATATAATTCACCCCTCCACTTT | CAISLVHGVPYNSPLHF
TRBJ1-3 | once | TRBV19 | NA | NA | CASSAGDTIYGYTFGF
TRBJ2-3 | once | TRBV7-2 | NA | TGTGCCAGCAGCGCCGGGACGGGACAAGAGACGCAGTATTTT | CASSAGTGQETQYF
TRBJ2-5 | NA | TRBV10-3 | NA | TGTGCCATCAGCGAGGGTGGCGCGGAGACCCAGTACTTC | CAISEGGAETQYF
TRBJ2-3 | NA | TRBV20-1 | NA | TGCAGTGCTAGGTACATAGTTACTGAGTATTTT | CSARYIVTEYF
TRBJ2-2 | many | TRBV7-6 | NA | TGTGCCAGCAGCTTAGCTCAGGACAAGGTGTACACCGGGGAGCTGTTTTTT | CASSLAQDKVYTGELFF
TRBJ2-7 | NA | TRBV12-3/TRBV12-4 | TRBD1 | TGTGCTAGCAGGTTTACAGGGGCAGGTAACGAGCAGTACTTC | CASRFTGAGNEQYF
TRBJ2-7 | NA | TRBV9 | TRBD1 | TGTGCCAGCAGCCCCTCCCGTGAGACAGGGGACTCCTACTTC | CASSPSRETGDSYF
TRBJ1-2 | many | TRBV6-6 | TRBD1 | TGTGCCAGCAGGGGGACAGGGCGCGACTATGGCTACACCTTC | CASRGTGRDYGYTF
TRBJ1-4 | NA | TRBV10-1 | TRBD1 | TGCGCCAGCAGTCATAGGACAGGGGTAGGTGAAAAACTGTTTTTT | CASSHRTGVGEKLFF
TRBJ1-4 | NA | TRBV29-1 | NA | TGCAGCGATGGAGGGGGGGGGAGTAATGATATCCTGTTTTTT | CSDGGGGSNDILFF
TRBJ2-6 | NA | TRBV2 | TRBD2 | TGTGCCAGCAGCCGGGGGGGGGCTGGGGCCAACGTGCTGTTTTTC | CASSRGGAGANVLFF
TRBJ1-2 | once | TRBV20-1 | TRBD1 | TGCAGTGCTAACCCGACAGGGGAGCAAGGCTACACCTTC | CSANPTGEQGYTF
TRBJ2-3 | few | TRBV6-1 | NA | TGTGCCTGCAGTGAAAGTCCGACAGGAACTAGCACAGATACGCAGTATTTT | CACSESPTGTSTDTQYF
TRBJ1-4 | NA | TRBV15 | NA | TGTGCGTCCAGCAGCCGACAGACTCTAGGGACTAATGAAAAACTGTTTTTT | CASSSRQTLGTNEKLFF
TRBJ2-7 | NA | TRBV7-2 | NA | TGTGCCAGCAGACCGATAGGGTCCGCCTACGAGCAGTACTTC | CASRPIGSAYEQYF